These 14 T cell receptor beta chains came from one sample sequenced in a study of T-cell reconstitution after alpha-beta-depleted transplantation in children (dated by TCRdb to about 2016). The library was built by means of PCR. Sequenced on an Illumina HiSeq 2500. Molecular barcoding was employed in the preparation of TCR libraries, with unique molecular identifiers being used to normalize TCRbeta repertoire quantification. Using fastp at Q25 and MiXCR, TCRdb reprocessed the public reads and kept productive beta chains. For every CDR3 protein sequence, its rows merge into one entry that carries the most common genes and DNA. Present in this sample are some 460,000 distinct CDR3 sequences, 16% of which were seen just once. The top ten clonotypes cover roughly 29% of the sample. Read against the paper, the sample's treatment or condition label means: allogeneic hematopoietic cell transplantation with graft depleted of TCRalphabeta T cells and CD19 B cells.

The starting material was PBMCs, mostly from graft donor cells, obtained 360 days after TCRalphabeta/CD19-depleted stem cell transplant. The receptors stem from a boy under two years old who had a stem cell transplant for Wiskott-Aldrich syndrome, so the T cells may come from the graft donor.

This clonotype turned up a few times. The chain couples TRBV5-1 to TRBJ2-1, with D unresolved. Trimming removed 4 bases from V and 7 bases from J, with 6 bases in between. This CDR3 is 11 amino acids long. CDR1 and CDR2 (germline): SGHRS, YFSETQ. CDR3 bases: TGCGCCAGCAGCAAGGCGAATGAGCAGTTCTTC. This sequence encodes CASSKANEQFF. The entire variable domain, with the rest obtained from reference TRBV5-1 and TRBJ2-1, is as follows: KAGVTQTPRYLIKTRGQQVTLSCSPISGHRSVSWYQQTPGQGLQFLFEYFSETQRNKGNFPGRFSGRQFSNSRSEMNVSTLELGDSALYLCASSKANEQFFGPGTRLTVL.

This chain uses TRBV6-1 with TRBJ2-3; D may be TRBD1 or TRBD2 (6 bases each). The V gene's germline CDR1 is MNHNS and CDR2 SASEGT. The CDR3 is 14 amino acids. The V end lost 6 bases, the J end lost 4 bases, and 14 bases lay between the germline ends. The CDR3 spells CASRDMGGADTQYF. CDR3 sequence (DNA): TGTGCCAGCAGAGATATGGGGGGCGCAGATACGCAGTATTTT.

A few counts support this clonotype. V is TRBV11-2 and J is TRBJ1-2; 10 bases map to TRBD1. V dropped 1 base and J dropped 4; count of bases not matched to a gene: 6. The CDR3 is 16 amino acids. Germline CDR1 and CDR2: SGHAT and FQNNGV. The CDR3 is CASSLGSGTGVYGYTF. In DNA, the CDR3 is TGTGCCAGCAGCTTAGGCTCCGGGACAGGGGTCTATGGCTACACCTTC. The entire variable domain, with the rest obtained from reference TRBV11-2 and TRBJ1-2, is as follows: EAGVAQSPRYKIIEKRQSVAFWCNPISGHATLYWYQQILGQGPKLLIQFQNNGVVDDSQLPKDRFSAERLKGVDSTLKIQPAKLEDSAVYLCASSLGSGTGVYGYTFGSGTRLTVV.

The rearrangement joins TRBV20-1 to TRBJ2-3; 11 bases line up with TRBD2. This CDR3 is 18 amino acids long. V lost 2 bases, J lost 4 bases, and 14 bases stayed unmatched. Germline values: CDR1 DFQATT, CDR2 SNEGSKA (reference sequence). The CDR3, as DNA: TGCAGTGCTAGAAAAAAACGAACTAGCGGGAGTTTCCCAGATACGCAGTATTTT. Translating it yields CSARKKRTSGSFPDTQYF.

The chain links TRBV4-1 to TRBJ2-1; D is undetermined. CDR1 and CDR2 (germline): MGHRA, YSYEKL. The CDR3 covers 16 residues. The V gene lost 0 bases and the J gene lost 8 bases, with 17 bases spanning the gap. CDR3 protein: CASSQDGRISIDEQFF. In DNA form, the CDR3 reads TGCGCCAGCAGCCAAGATGGCAGGATTTCCATCGATGAGCAGTTCTTC.

The chain links TRBV21-1 to TRBJ2-4; the DNA was not used to check the table's D call, TRBD2. TRBV21-1 is a documented pseudogene. The CDR3 is 17 residues long. CDR3: CASGKNLAGSAKNIQYF. CDR3 coding DNA: TGTGCCAGCGGCAAGAATCTAGCGGGGTCCGCCAAAAACATTCAGTACTTC.

This chain uses TRBV7-2 with TRBJ2-3; a possible D gene is TRBD2 (6 bases). V dropped 6 bases and J dropped 14 bases, with 18 bases sitting between them. CDR1 is SGHTA and CDR2 is FQGNSA in the germline V gene. The CDR3 is made up of 12 amino acids. The CDR3 reads CASRSTTRSLYF. In DNA, the CDR3 is TGTGCCAGCAGATCGACGACTAGGAGCTTGTATTTT.

The gene calls are TRBV20-1 and TRBJ1-4; no reliable D call. Germline-derived CDR1 and CDR2 are DFQATT and SNEGSKA (reference sequence). This CDR3 spans 14 amino acids. The V and J ends lost 3 bases and 5 bases respectively, with 13 bases between them. The chain's CDR3 is CSASRAKTNEKLFF. Written as DNA, the CDR3 is TGCAGTGCTAGTCGGGCTAAGACAAATGAAAAACTGTTTTTT.

The V and J genes are TRBV4-1 and TRBJ2-7, with 7 bases that match TRBD1. Germline trimming cut 2 bases from V and 3 bases from J; bases unmatched to any gene: 7. Germline V lookup: CDR1 MGHRA, CDR2 YSYEKL. The CDR3 has 15 amino acids. CDR3 region: CASSQKTGIRYEQYF. The CDR3 DNA sequence: TGCGCCAGCAGCCAAAAGACAGGGATCCGCTACGAGCAGTACTTC.

The J gene is TRBJ2-5, the V gene TRBV20-1; D may be TRBD2 (6 bases). The V gene lost 6 bases and the J gene lost 2 bases, with 19 bases spanning the gap. The germline V gene has CDR1 DFQATT and CDR2 SNEGSKA (reference sequence). This CDR3 contains 15 residues. The CDR3: CSARRPGLRQETQYF. Written as DNA, the CDR3 is TGCAGTGCCCGTCGCCCGGGACTCCGACAAGAGACCCAGTACTTC.

This sequence joins TRBV20-1 and TRBJ2-5; perhaps TRBD2 as D (5 bases). There are 14 residues in the CDR3. Trimming left V 0 bases short and J 5 bases short, with 13 bases between. CDR1 is DFQATT, CDR2 SNEGSKA, per germline (reference sequence). The DNA for the CDR3 is TGCAGTGCTAGAGATATAGGGTGGAGGGAGACCCAGTACTTC. This codes for CSARDIGWRETQYF.

V is TRBV2 and J is TRBJ2-7; no definite D call. Germline V gives CDR1 SNHLY, CDR2 FYNNEI. V lost 6 bases and J 3 bases, leaving 6 bases between the germline ends. The CDR3 loop spans 11 amino acids. For the CDR3, the DNA is TGTGCCAGCAGGAAGAGCTACGAGCAGTACTTC. It specifies CASRKSYEQYF.

This clonotype has a count of ten or more. CDR3 sequence: CASSMGVGFRADTQYF. The CDR3 DNA reads TGTGCCAGCAGTATGGGAGTGGGATTTAGGGCAGATACGCAGTATTTT. The chain carries TRBV12-3 or TRBV12-4 and TRBJ2-3; TRBD2 is a possible D gene (5 bases). CDR3 length equals 16 residues. Trimming shortened V by 5 bases and J by 4 bases, and 19 bases separated the two germline ends.

V usage is TRBV6-5 and J usage is TRBJ2-1, with TRBD2 matching 9 bases. This CDR3 contains 16 residues. The germline CDR1 and CDR2 sequences are MNHEY and SVGAGI. V was clipped by 2 bases and J by 9 bases; unmatched bases: 11. The CDR3 protein is CASSYHRGGRDLEQFF. The CDR3 DNA reads as TGTGCCAGCAGTTACCATCGAGGCGGGAGGGATCTTGAGCAGTTCTTC.